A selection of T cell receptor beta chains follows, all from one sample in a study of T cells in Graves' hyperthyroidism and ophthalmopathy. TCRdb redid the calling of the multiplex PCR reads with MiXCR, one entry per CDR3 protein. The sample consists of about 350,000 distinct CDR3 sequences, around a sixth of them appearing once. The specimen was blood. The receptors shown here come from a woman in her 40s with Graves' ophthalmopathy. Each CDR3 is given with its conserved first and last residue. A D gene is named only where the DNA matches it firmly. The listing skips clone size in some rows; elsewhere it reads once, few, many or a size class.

CDR3aa: CASSGQSFYGYTF
CDR3nt: TGTGCCAGCTCTGGACAGTCCTTCTATGGCTACACCTTC
j_gene: TRBJ1-2
v_gene: TRBV12-3/TRBV12-4
abundance: many
d_gene: -

CDR3aa: CASQGSYGYTF
CDR3nt: TGTGCCTCACAGGGTAGCTATGGCTACACCTTC
j_gene: TRBJ1-2
v_gene: TRBV30
abundance: many
d_gene: -

CDR3aa: CASSRSGLLEAFF
CDR3nt: TGTGCCAGTAGTCGTTCGGGGTTACTTGAAGCTTTCTTT
j_gene: TRBJ1-1
v_gene: TRBV19
abundance: many
d_gene: -

CDR3aa: CASSRQDESTGTEAFF
CDR3nt: TGTGCCAGCAGCCGACAAGACGAATCAACGGGAACTGAAGCTTTCTTT
j_gene: TRBJ1-1
v_gene: TRBV6-1
abundance: many
d_gene: -

CDR3aa: CASGYDRTDTEAFF
CDR3nt: TGCGCCAGCGGATATGACAGGACTGACACTGAAGCTTTCTTT
j_gene: TRBJ1-1
v_gene: TRBV5-1
abundance: many
d_gene: -

CDR3aa: CATGQAGRASGELFF
CDR3nt: TGTGCCACCGGTCAAGCCGGGAGGGCGTCGGGGGAGCTGTTTTTT
j_gene: TRBJ2-2
v_gene: TRBV15
abundance: few
d_gene: TRBD2

CDR3aa: CASRKQHGEQYF
CDR3nt: TGTGCCAGCAGAAAACAGCATGGGGAGCAGTACTTC
j_gene: TRBJ2-7
v_gene: TRBV12-3/TRBV12-4
abundance: many
d_gene: -

CDR3aa: CASSLGPRQTQYF
CDR3nt: TGTGCCAGCAGTTTAGGGCCCCGGCAGACCCAGTACTTC
j_gene: TRBJ2-5
v_gene: TRBV12-3/TRBV12-4
abundance: many
d_gene: -

CDR3aa: CASTLGGGTNTEAFF
CDR3nt: TGTGCCAGCACCCTAGGAGGGGGCACGAACACTGAAGCTTTCTTT
j_gene: TRBJ1-1
v_gene: TRBV6-1
abundance: -
d_gene: TRBD1

CDR3aa: CGPTNTEAFF
CDR3nt: TGTGGTCCCACGAACACTGAAGCTTTCTTT
j_gene: TRBJ1-1
v_gene: TRBV6-1
abundance: -
d_gene: -

CDR3aa: CASTHGWDTWNTEAFF
CDR3nt: TGTGCCAGCACCCACGGGTGGGACACCTGGAACACTGAAGCTTTCTTT
j_gene: TRBJ1-1
v_gene: TRBV6-2/TRBV6-3
abundance: -
d_gene: -

CDR3aa: CASSLSSQGYQPQHF
CDR3nt: TGTGCCAGCAGTTTAAGTTCACAGGGATATCAGCCCCAGCATTTT
j_gene: TRBJ1-5
v_gene: TRBV28
abundance: many
d_gene: -

CDR3aa: CATSGSAARNTIYF
CDR3nt: TGTGCCACCAGCGGGTCGGCCGCTCGGAACACCATATATTTT
j_gene: TRBJ1-3
v_gene: TRBV15
abundance: many
d_gene: -

CDR3aa: CASSPPPSNRDYNEQFF
CDR3nt: TGTGCCAGCTCACCTCCACCCAGCAACAGGGATTACAATGAGCAGTTCTTC
j_gene: TRBJ2-1
v_gene: TRBV18
abundance: many
d_gene: -

CDR3aa: CASSVARTNYGYTF
CDR3nt: TGTGCCAGCAGTGTGGCACGCACTAACTATGGCTACACCTTC
j_gene: TRBJ1-2
v_gene: TRBV6-1
abundance: -
d_gene: -

CDR3aa: CASSPSAAGGSEQYF
CDR3nt: TGTGCCAGCAGCCCCTCCGCAGCGGGAGGTTCCGAGCAGTACTTC
j_gene: TRBJ2-7
v_gene: TRBV27
abundance: -
d_gene: TRBD2

CDR3aa: CAWSVRESEAFF
CDR3nt: TGTGCCTGGAGTGTAAGGGAGTCTGAAGCTTTCTTT
j_gene: TRBJ1-1
v_gene: TRBV30
abundance: many
d_gene: -

CDR3aa: CASLWGGGQPQHF
CDR3nt: TGTGCCAGCCTATGGGGGGGCGGACAGCCCCAGCATTTT
j_gene: TRBJ1-5
v_gene: TRBV6-5
abundance: many
d_gene: -

CDR3aa: CASSLHGGGSPYEQYF
CDR3nt: TGTGCCAGCAGTTTGCATGGAGGGGGGTCCCCCTACGAGCAGTACTTC
j_gene: TRBJ2-7
v_gene: TRBV27
abundance: few
d_gene: -

CDR3aa: CASSARGGIFNSNQPQHF
CDR3nt: TGTGCCAGCAGTGCCAGGGGGGGTATTTTTAATAGCAATCAGCCCCAGCATTTT
j_gene: TRBJ1-5
v_gene: TRBV27
abundance: many
d_gene: TRBD1

CDR3aa: CASSLRDYRSTYEQYF
CDR3nt: TGTGCCAGCAGTTTACGGGATTACCGATCAACCTACGAGCAGTACTTC
j_gene: TRBJ2-7
v_gene: TRBV28
abundance: -
d_gene: -

CDR3aa: CASSAVGGGTSVTQYF
CDR3nt: TGTGCCAGCAGCGCAGTAGGAGGGGGGACATCCGTGACCCAGTACTTC
j_gene: TRBJ2-5
v_gene: TRBV9
abundance: -
d_gene: -

CDR3aa: CASSFSEAEQYF
CDR3nt: TGTGCCAGCAGCTTTTCCGAGGCGGAGCAGTACTTC
j_gene: TRBJ2-7
v_gene: TRBV7-9
abundance: many
d_gene: -

CDR3aa: CASSLPGTQYF
CDR3nt: TGTGCCAGCAGTTTACCCGGGACCCAGTACTTC
j_gene: TRBJ2-5
v_gene: TRBV28
abundance: many
d_gene: -

CDR3aa: CASRGGGKQETQYF
CDR3nt: TGTGCCAGCAGGGGGGGCGGGAAGCAAGAGACCCAGTACTTC
j_gene: TRBJ2-5
v_gene: TRBV25-1
abundance: few
d_gene: -

CDR3aa: CASSKDKVDGGYTF
CDR3nt: TGTGCCAGCAGTAAAGACAAGGTGGATGGTGGCTACACCTTC
j_gene: TRBJ1-2
v_gene: TRBV2
abundance: many
d_gene: -

CDR3aa: CASSGQGDTEAFF
CDR3nt: TGTGCCAGCTCCGGACAGGGTGACACTGAAGCTTTCTTT
j_gene: TRBJ1-1
v_gene: TRBV18
abundance: few
d_gene: TRBD1

CDR3aa: CAPKTGHEYEQYF
CDR3nt: TGTGCCCCCAAGACAGGGCATGAATACGAGCAGTACTTC
j_gene: TRBJ2-7
v_gene: TRBV6-5
abundance: many
d_gene: TRBD1

CDR3aa: CASSPLVSDEQYF
CDR3nt: TGTGCCAGCAGCCCTCTCGTCAGCGACGAGCAGTACTTC
j_gene: TRBJ2-7
v_gene: TRBV11-2
abundance: -
d_gene: -

CDR3aa: CAWSPWGSTEAFF
CDR3nt: TGTGCCTGGAGTCCCTGGGGAAGCACTGAAGCTTTCTTT
j_gene: TRBJ1-1
v_gene: TRBV30
abundance: many
d_gene: -

CDR3aa: CASSQGPAGTYEQYF
CDR3nt: TGTGCCAGCAGCCAGGGACCTGCGGGGACCTACGAGCAGTACTTC
j_gene: TRBJ2-7
v_gene: TRBV28
abundance: -
d_gene: -

CDR3aa: CASSLRLGSYEQYF
CDR3nt: TGTGCCAGCAGTTTGAGGCTAGGTTCCTACGAGCAGTACTTC
j_gene: TRBJ2-7
v_gene: TRBV28
abundance: many
d_gene: -

CDR3aa: CASTRGAGADTEAFF
CDR3nt: TGTGCCAGCACCCGAGGTGCAGGGGCGGACACTGAAGCTTTCTTT
j_gene: TRBJ1-1
v_gene: TRBV7-9
abundance: many
d_gene: -

CDR3aa: CSVEGKTNTEAFF
CDR3nt: TGCAGCGTTGAAGGCAAAACGAACACTGAAGCTTTCTTT
j_gene: TRBJ1-1
v_gene: TRBV29-1
abundance: many
d_gene: -

CDR3aa: CASSIGGQISTGELFF
CDR3nt: TGTGCCAGTAGTATAGGGGGACAGATAAGCACCGGGGAGCTGTTTTTT
j_gene: TRBJ2-2
v_gene: TRBV19
abundance: many
d_gene: TRBD1

CDR3aa: CASSPGSGRSYEQYF
CDR3nt: TGTGCCAGTAGCCCTGGGAGCGGGAGATCCTACGAGCAGTACTTC
j_gene: TRBJ2-7
v_gene: TRBV19
abundance: many
d_gene: TRBD2

CDR3aa: CASALGTASNQPQHF
CDR3nt: TGTGCCAGCGCCCTAGGGACAGCTAGCAATCAGCCCCAGCATTTT
j_gene: TRBJ1-5
v_gene: TRBV19
abundance: many
d_gene: TRBD1

CDR3aa: CASSPQVPQETQYF
CDR3nt: TGTGCCAGCTCACCTCAGGTACCCCAAGAGACCCAGTACTTC
j_gene: TRBJ2-5
v_gene: TRBV18
abundance: many
d_gene: -

CDR3aa: CACEGVAYEQYF
CDR3nt: TGTGCCTGTGAAGGGGTGGCCTACGAGCAGTACTTC
j_gene: TRBJ2-7
v_gene: TRBV30
abundance: many
d_gene: -

CDR3aa: CASSRRTGSGANVLTF
CDR3nt: TGCGCCAGCAGCCGGAGGACAGGGTCTGGGGCCAACGTCCTGACTTTC
j_gene: TRBJ2-6
v_gene: TRBV4-1
abundance: many
d_gene: TRBD1

CDR3aa: CASSEAGQGLNTEAFF
CDR3nt: TGTGCCAGCAGTGAAGCAGGGCAGGGACTGAACACTGAAGCTTTCTTT
j_gene: TRBJ1-1
v_gene: TRBV2
abundance: many
d_gene: -

CDR3aa: CASSQQTGENTEAFF
CDR3nt: TGTGCCAGCAGCCAACAGACAGGGGAGAACACTGAAGCTTTCTTT
j_gene: TRBJ1-1
v_gene: TRBV7-9
abundance: many
d_gene: TRBD1

CDR3aa: CASSEDGGRRGYTF
CDR3nt: TGTGCCAGCAGTGAAGATGGGGGACGGCGGGGCTACACCTTC
j_gene: TRBJ1-2
v_gene: TRBV6-1
abundance: -
d_gene: -

CDR3aa: CATRPSGGRNTEAFF
CDR3nt: TGTGCCACACGGCCCTCAGGGGGCAGAAACACTGAAGCTTTCTTT
j_gene: TRBJ1-1
v_gene: TRBV27
abundance: once
d_gene: TRBD1

CDR3aa: CASKPVQGPSEQFF
CDR3nt: TGTGCCAGCAAGCCGGTACAGGGGCCAAGCGAGCAGTTCTTC
j_gene: TRBJ2-1
v_gene: TRBV12-3/TRBV12-4
abundance: -
d_gene: TRBD1

CDR3aa: CASSYRETSNQPQHF
CDR3nt: TGTGCCAGCAGTTACCGGGAAACTAGCAATCAGCCCCAGCATTTT
j_gene: TRBJ1-5
v_gene: TRBV6-5
abundance: -
d_gene: -

CDR3aa: CASSWTPETQYF
CDR3nt: TGTGCCAGCAGTTGGACCCCCGAGACCCAGTACTTC
j_gene: TRBJ2-5
v_gene: TRBV6-9
abundance: -
d_gene: -

CDR3aa: CASSFKTGIGAYEQYF
CDR3nt: TGTGCCAGCAGTTTTAAGACAGGGATCGGCGCCTACGAGCAGTACTTC
j_gene: TRBJ2-7
v_gene: TRBV27
abundance: many
d_gene: TRBD1

CDR3aa: CASSPREGSSEKLFF
CDR3nt: TGTGCCAGCTCACCACGAGAGGGCAGCTCAGAAAAACTGTTTTTT
j_gene: TRBJ1-4
v_gene: TRBV18
abundance: -
d_gene: -

CDR3aa: CASSPQVYPGRETQYF
CDR3nt: TGTGCCAGCAGTCCACAAGTCTATCCAGGGCGAGAGACCCAGTACTTC
j_gene: TRBJ2-5
v_gene: TRBV6-1
abundance: many
d_gene: -

CDR3aa: CSARDRQSNYGYTF
CDR3nt: TGCAGTGCTAGAGATCGACAGTCTAACTATGGCTACACCTTC
j_gene: TRBJ1-2
v_gene: TRBV20-1
abundance: few
d_gene: -

CDR3aa: CASSASGRSGYGYTF
CDR3nt: TGTGCCAGCAGTGCCTCGGGACGGTCTGGCTATGGCTACACCTTC
j_gene: TRBJ1-2
v_gene: TRBV12-3/TRBV12-4
abundance: few
d_gene: -

CDR3aa: CASSRTSGQETQYF
CDR3nt: TGTGCCAGCTCACGGACTAGCGGACAAGAGACCCAGTACTTC
j_gene: TRBJ2-5
v_gene: TRBV18
abundance: -
d_gene: TRBD2